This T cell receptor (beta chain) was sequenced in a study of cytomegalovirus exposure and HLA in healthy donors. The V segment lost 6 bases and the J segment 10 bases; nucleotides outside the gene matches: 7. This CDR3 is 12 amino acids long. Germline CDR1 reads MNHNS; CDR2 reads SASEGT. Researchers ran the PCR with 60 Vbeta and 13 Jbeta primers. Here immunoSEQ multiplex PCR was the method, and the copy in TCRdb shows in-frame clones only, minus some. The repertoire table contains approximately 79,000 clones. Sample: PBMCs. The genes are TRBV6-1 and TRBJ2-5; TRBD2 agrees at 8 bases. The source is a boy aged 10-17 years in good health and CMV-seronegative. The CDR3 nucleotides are TGTGCCAGCAGGCCGGGACTAGTCTTCCAGTACTTC. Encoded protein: CASRPGLVFQYF.